This T cell receptor beta chain stems from a study of blood T cell repertoires in COVID-19. Whole-study context: There were acute and convalescent COVID-19 samples, and they came from the United States, Italy and Spain. PBMCs, B-cell-depleted T cells, or T cells were the source of the cDNA or gDNA that made up the material.

V trimming: 4 bases; J trimming: 7 bases; junction bases outside the gene matches: 7. The V gene's germline CDR1 is LNHDA and CDR2 SQIVND (reference sequence). This CDR3 spans 15 amino acids. In the original processing: Amplifying reference gene primers gave estimates of nucleated cell counts. Clones were read by immunoSEQ multiplex PCR, and TCRdb kept only the in-frame ones, dropping some. That table is the source of V, J and clone size, and D and trimming were worked out from the DNA. The table lists about 140,000 clones, nearly 90% of them singletons. This TCR derives from a man in his sixties or seventies with acute or convalescent COVID-19. Material: peripheral blood. V and J are TRBV19 and TRBJ1-6, with 7 bases fitting TRBD1. The CDR3 spells CASSTAGTANSPLHF. For the CDR3, the DNA is TGTGCCAGTAGTACCGCCGGGACAGCAAATTCACCCCTCCACTTT.